The rows below give T cell receptor beta chains drawn from one sample of a study of cytomegalovirus exposure and HLA in healthy donors. The repertoire was sequenced with immunoSEQ multiplex PCR; TCRdb's copy has only in-frame clones and lacks some. The repertoire holds some 200,000 clones, with about 80% as singletons. Source material: PBMCs. The receptors derive from a man between 18 and 35 years old in good health and CMV-seronegative. Each CDR3 is given with its conserved first and last residue. A D gene is named only where the DNA matches it firmly. Size is stated for part of the rows, as once, few or many counts, or as a class when the clone is expanded.

D gene | clone size | J gene | V gene | CDR3 DNA | CDR3 protein
- | - | TRBJ1-3 | TRBV5-4 | TGTGCCAGCAGCTTGGGAGGGATTGCTGGAAACACCATATATTTT | CASSLGGIAGNTIYF
TRBD1 | - | TRBJ1-2 | TRBV29-1 | TGCAGCGTTGTGGACAGGGGGCAATATGGCTACACCTTC | CSVVDRGQYGYTF
TRBD1 | - | TRBJ2-6 | TRBV19 | TGTGCCAGTAGTTCGGGACAGGGGGCTCGTTGGGCCAACGTCCTGACTTTC | CASSSGQGARWANVLTF
- | - | TRBJ1-1 | TRBV6-6 | TGTGCCAGCAGGCCTACCCGGGACATTAACACTGAAGCTTTCTTT | CASRPTRDINTEAFF
TRBD2 | - | TRBJ2-7 | TRBV4-1 | TGCGCCAGCAGCCAAGATCCGGGACTACCCTACGAGCAGTACTTC | CASSQDPGLPYEQYF
TRBD2 | - | TRBJ2-3 | TRBV10-1 | TGCGCCAGCAGTGAGTTGGGACTAGCGGGAGGGCCGGTAGATACGCAGTATTTT | CASSELGLAGGPVDTQYF
TRBD1 | - | TRBJ2-3 | TRBV27 | TGTGCCAGCAGTTACCGGGACAGGGGGAGAGATACGCAGTATTTT | CASSYRDRGRDTQYF
- | - | TRBJ1-2 | TRBV28 | TGTGCCAGCAGCCTGGACAAGAACTATGGCTACACCTTC | CASSLDKNYGYTF
TRBD2 | - | TRBJ2-3 | TRBV10-1 | TGCGCCAGCAGTGCGGCTAGCGGGAGCGGCACAGATACGCAGTATTTT | CASSAASGSGTDTQYF
TRBD1 | - | TRBJ2-1 | TRBV5-1 | TGCGCCAGCAGCATAAAGACAGGGGGCTTGAATGAGCAGTTCTTC | CASSIKTGGLNEQFF
- | - | TRBJ1-5 | TRBV2 | TGTGCCAGCAGTGTCCAGACAGGAAGAAATCAGCCCCAGCATTTT | CASSVQTGRNQPQHF
- | few | TRBJ1-5 | TRBV27 | TGTGCCAGCAGTTTACTATCGGGGCAGCCCCAGCATTTT | CASSLLSGQPQHF
TRBD1 | - | TRBJ2-1 | TRBV10-3 | TGTGCCATCAGTGAGTCGAAGGGGGCGACCTACAATGAGCAGTTCTTC | CAISESKGATYNEQFF
- | - | TRBJ2-7 | TRBV2 | TGTGCCAGCAGCCTAGGAACAACGAACTCCTACGAGCAGTACTTC | CASSLGTTNSYEQYF
- | - | TRBJ2-1 | TRBV9 | TGTGCCAGCAGCGGCAGAGTGGAGCTCAAGGAGCAGTTCTTC | CASSGRVELKEQFF
- | - | TRBJ1-2 | TRBV10-3 | TGTGCCATCAGTGATGGCAGGGCCGGCTACACCTTC | CAISDGRAGYTF
- | - | TRBJ2-7 | TRBV28 | TGTGCCAGCAGTCCCGTTCGCGGATCTGGTCTCTACGAGCAGTACTTC | CASSPVRGSGLYEQYF
- | - | TRBJ1-6 | TRBV28 | TGTGCCAGCGGGTCGGGTGATAAGGACAAATTTAATTCACCCCTCCACTTT | CASGSGDKDKFNSPLHF
- | - | TRBJ2-3 | TRBV27 | TGTGCCAGCAGTTTATCCAGGGTCACAGATACGCAGTATTTT | CASSLSRVTDTQYF
- | - | TRBJ2-7 | TRBV18 | TGTGCCAGCTTACCCGGGACTTACACCTACGAGCAGTACTTC | CASLPGTYTYEQYF
TRBD2 | few | TRBJ2-1 | TRBV19 | TGTGCCAGTAGTATTCGGACTAGCGGGGCCTCCTACAATGAGCAGTTCTTC | CASSIRTSGASYNEQFF
- | - | TRBJ1-1 | TRBV5-5 | TGTGCCAGCAGCCCTCCGGGTCACACTGAAGCTTTCTTT | CASSPPGHTEAFF
TRBD1 | - | TRBJ2-1 | TRBV7-9 | TGTGCCAGCAGCCCAATGGGGACAGGGGGGCGGAATGAGCAGTTCTTC | CASSPMGTGGRNEQFF
TRBD1 | - | TRBJ2-3 | TRBV6-1 | TGTGCCAGCAGTGAACCGGGACAGGGATCAGATACGCAGTATTTT | CASSEPGQGSDTQYF
TRBD2 | - | TRBJ2-5 | TRBV5-1 | TGCGCCAGCAGCTTGGGCCGATCAACTAGCGGGAGCCCTCTACAAGAGACCCAGTACTTC | CASSLGRSTSGSPLQETQYF
- | - | TRBJ1-2 | TRBV30 | TGTGCCTGGTTGGCAGGGAATGGCTACACCTTC | CAWLAGNGYTF
- | once | TRBJ1-4 | TRBV19 | TGTGCCAGTAGTATGGGACGCCCGCAGGGGCCTAATGAAAAACTGTTTTTT | CASSMGRPQGPNEKLFF
TRBD2 | - | TRBJ2-4 | TRBV11-2 | TGTGCCAGCAGCTTAGGGGGCTTAGCGGGAGCCAAAAACATTCAGTACTTC | CASSLGGLAGAKNIQYF
TRBD1 | once | TRBJ2-4 | TRBV19 | TGTGCCAGTAGTCTCCTCCAGGGGGAGAAAAACATTCAGTACTTC | CASSLLQGEKNIQYF
- | - | TRBJ1-2 | TRBV28 | TGTGCCAGCATACCCACTGTCAGGCAGCCAAATGGCTACACCTTC | CASIPTVRQPNGYTF
- | once | TRBJ1-1 | TRBV20-1 | TGCAGTGCGGACAGGAACACTGAAGCTTTCTTT | CSADRNTEAFF
TRBD1 | few | TRBJ1-1 | TRBV5-1 | TGCGCCAGCAGCTGGGGGCGGACAGGAGACTTCCCTTTCTTT | CASSWGRTGDFPFF
- | - | TRBJ2-1 | TRBV5-4 | TGTGCCAGCAGCTTGGAGTTCAGGGAGCAGTTCTTC | CASSLEFREQFF
- | - | TRBJ1-1 | TRBV28 | TGTGCCAGCCAAACGGCCGGGGTAAGATACACTGAAGCTTTCTTT | CASQTAGVRYTEAFF
TRBD1 | - | TRBJ2-3 | TRBV6-5 | TGTGCCAGCGGACAGGGGTGGACAGATACGCAGTATTTT | CASGQGWTDTQYF
TRBD1 | few | TRBJ1-5 | TRBV27 | TGTGCCAGCAGTGGGACAGGGAGGCAGCCCCAGCATTTT | CASSGTGRQPQHF
TRBD2 | - | TRBJ2-7 | TRBV19 | TGTGCCAGAACCGGCCCCGAAAGAGGGGCCCCGGGACTAGCGGGAGTGCCGCAGTACTTC | CARTGPERGAPGLAGVPQYF
- | - | TRBJ1-2 | TRBV9 | TGTGCCAGCAGCGTAAGCCAGGGTCACTATGGCTACACCTTC | CASSVSQGHYGYTF
TRBD1 | few | TRBJ2-3 | TRBV6-1 | TGTGCCAGCAGTCCCAGGGGGCGAGGTTCAGATACGCAGTATTTT | CASSPRGRGSDTQYF
TRBD1 | - | TRBJ1-1 | TRBV13 | TGTGCCAGCAGCCCCTGGACAGGCCAGGGGACTGAAGCTTTCTTT | CASSPWTGQGTEAFF